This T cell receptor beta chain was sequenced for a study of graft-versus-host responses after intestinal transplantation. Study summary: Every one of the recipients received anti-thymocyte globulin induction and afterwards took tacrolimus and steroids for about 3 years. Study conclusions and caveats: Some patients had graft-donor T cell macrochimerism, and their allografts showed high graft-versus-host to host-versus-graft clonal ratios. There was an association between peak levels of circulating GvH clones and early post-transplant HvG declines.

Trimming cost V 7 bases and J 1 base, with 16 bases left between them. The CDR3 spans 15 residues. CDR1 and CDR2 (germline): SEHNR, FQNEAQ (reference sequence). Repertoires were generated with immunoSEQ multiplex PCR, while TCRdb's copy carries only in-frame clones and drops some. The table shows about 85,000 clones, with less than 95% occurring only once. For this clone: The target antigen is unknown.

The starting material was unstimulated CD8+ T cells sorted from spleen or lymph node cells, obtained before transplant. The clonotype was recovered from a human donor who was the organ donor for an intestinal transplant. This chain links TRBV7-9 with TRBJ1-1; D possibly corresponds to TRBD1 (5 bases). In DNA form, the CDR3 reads TGTGCCAGCACCTCAGGGACGGTAACGAACACTGAAGCTTTCTTT. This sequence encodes CASTSGTVTNTEAFF.